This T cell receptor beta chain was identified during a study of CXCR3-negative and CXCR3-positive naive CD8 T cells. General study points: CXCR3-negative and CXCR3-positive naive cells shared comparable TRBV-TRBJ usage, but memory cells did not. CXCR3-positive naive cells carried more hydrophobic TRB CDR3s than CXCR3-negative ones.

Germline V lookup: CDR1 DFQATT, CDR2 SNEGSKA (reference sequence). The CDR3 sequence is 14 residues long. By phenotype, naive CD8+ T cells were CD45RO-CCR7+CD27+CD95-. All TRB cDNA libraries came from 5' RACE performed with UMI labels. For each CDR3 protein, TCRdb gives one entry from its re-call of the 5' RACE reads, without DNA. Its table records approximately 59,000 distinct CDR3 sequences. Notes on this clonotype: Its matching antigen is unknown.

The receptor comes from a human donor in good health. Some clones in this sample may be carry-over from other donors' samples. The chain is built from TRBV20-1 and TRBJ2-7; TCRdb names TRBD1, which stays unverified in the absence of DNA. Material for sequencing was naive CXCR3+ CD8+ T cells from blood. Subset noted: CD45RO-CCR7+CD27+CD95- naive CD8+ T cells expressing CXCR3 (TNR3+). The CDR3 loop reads CSGSVARGPYEQYF.